One sample yielded the 18 T cell receptor beta chains listed below, sequenced in a study of CD8 T cells in Susac syndrome. Random hexamers were used to reverse transcribe the RNA input (0.5 to 1 ug). TCRdb processed the immunoSEQ multiplex PCR reads anew with MiXCR; each CDR3 protein has one entry. Seen here are approximately 79,000 distinct CDR3 sequences, approximately 95% observed once, and the top ten hold around 0.45%. The sequenced material came from CD8+ T cells from PBMCs. These receptors all stem from a human donor with Susac syndrome.

This clonotype was detected once. The chain combines TRBV18 with TRBJ2-3, with D perhaps matching TRBD1 (6 bases). The CDR3 totals 17 residues. Germline loops: CDR1 KGHSH, CDR2 LQKENI. Trimming stripped 3 bases from V and 4 bases from J, with 20 bases between. The CDR3, as DNA: TGTGCCAGCTCACCCCCAGTGGGGGCGGTTGGGTCAGATACGCAGTATTTT. Its translation is CASSPPVGAVGSDTQYF.

The chain employs TRBV9 and TRBJ2-1; TRBD2 matches 12 bases. V dropped 0 bases and J dropped 9; count of bases not matched to a gene: 7. Looked up from germline, CDR1 is SGDLS and CDR2 is YYNGEE. The CDR3 loop spans 16 amino acids. The CDR3 protein is CASSVGASGRVGEQFF. CDR3 coding DNA: TGTGCCAGCAGCGTAGGGGCTAGCGGGAGGGTGGGTGAGCAGTTCTTC.

This rearrangement joins TRBV7-8 to TRBJ2-1; D possibly corresponds to TRBD2 (7 bases). Germline V lookup: CDR1 SGHVS, CDR2 FQNEAQ. The CDR3 has 12 amino acids. Deletions cut 5 bases from V and 9 bases from J, with 11 bases between. CDR3 amino acids: CASSLRGGEQFF. The DNA of the CDR3 is TGTGCCAGCAGCCTTAGGGGGGGTGAGCAGTTCTTC.

The chain links TRBV30 to TRBJ1-5; D possibly corresponds to TRBD1 (6 bases). The CDR3 extends over 14 amino acids. Trimming cost V 0 bases and J 3 bases, with 9 bases left between them. The germline gives CDR1 GTSNPN, CDR2 SVGIG (reference sequence). This CDR3 reads CAWSVRDTNQPQHF. DNA of the CDR3: TGTGCCTGGAGTGTAAGGGACACCAATCAGCCCCAGCATTTT.

The chain is built from TRBV2 and TRBJ1-1; D unresolved. Germline V gene sequence: CDR1 SNHLY, CDR2 FYNNEI. The CDR3 runs 12 residues. Trimming shortened V by 0 bases and J by 7 bases, and 6 bases separated the two germline ends. The CDR3 spells CASSEARGEAFF. Here the CDR3 DNA reads TGTGCCAGCAGTGAAGCGCGGGGTGAAGCTTTCTTT.

V gene TRBV27 combines with J gene TRBJ2-7; unclear D gene. This CDR3 is built from 15 residues. CDR1 and CDR2 (germline): MNHEY, SMNVEV (reference sequence). V shed 4 bases and J shed 2 bases, with 15 bases lying between them. CDR3 residues: CASSYRIGFAYEQYF. Written as DNA, the CDR3 is TGTGCCAGCAGTTATCGAATCGGGTTCGCCTACGAGCAGTACTTC.

The V call is TRBV12-3 or TRBV12-4, the J call TRBJ1-1; no firm D call. The CDR3 runs 11 residues. The ends were cut back, 3 bases at V and 6 bases at J, with 5 bases in the middle. The CDR3 sequence is CASSFRSEAFF. CDR3 nucleotides: TGTGCCAGCAGTTTTAGGTCTGAAGCTTTCTTT.

The chain links TRBV19 to TRBJ1-5; TRBD1 aligns across 8 bases. The V gene end was trimmed by 5 bases and the J gene end by 3 bases; junction bases not matched to a gene: 3. Looked up from germline, CDR1 is LNHDA and CDR2 is SQIVND (reference sequence). The CDR3 totals 14 residues. The DNA for the CDR3 is TGTGCCAGTAGTTGGACAGGGCACAATCAGCCCCAGCATTTT. Protein sequence: CASSWTGHNQPQHF.

The rearrangement joins TRBV27 to TRBJ2-7, with TRBD1 matching over 12 bases. Germline V gene lookup returns CDR1 MNHEY and CDR2 SMNVEV (reference sequence). With V trimmed by 4 bases and J by 0 bases, 1 base remained unmatched. The CDR3 has 15 amino acids. Written as DNA, the CDR3 is TGTGCCAGCAGTTGGGACAGGGGGCCCTCCTACGAGCAGTACTTC. Encoded protein: CASSWDRGPSYEQYF.

The V call is TRBV7-2, the J call TRBJ2-7; 7 bases are shared with TRBD1. V shed 0 bases, J shed 2 bases, and the junction held 4 bases outside the gene matches. Germline V lookup: CDR1 SGHTA, CDR2 FQGNSA. CDR3 length: 15 amino acids. The CDR3 sequence is CASSLAATGTYEQYF. The CDR3 region has the DNA TGTGCCAGCAGCTTAGCGGCGACAGGGACCTACGAGCAGTACTTC.

The chain uses TRBV7-8 and TRBJ2-7; tentative D call: TRBD1 (5 bases). Germline V gene sequence: CDR1 SGHVS, CDR2 FQNEAQ. V was pared by 5 bases and J by 3 bases, with 23 bases between. The CDR3 is 17 residues long. CDR3 residues: CASSLSRTLLGRYEQYF. CDR3 DNA: TGTGCCAGCAGCCTCTCCCGGACACTTCTCGGCCGCTACGAGCAGTACTTC.

CDR3 protein: CASRLRDRNSPLHF. The DNA of the CDR3 is TGTGCCAGCAGACTTCGGGACAGGAATTCACCCCTCCACTTT. The chain carries TRBV12-3 or TRBV12-4 and TRBJ1-6, with 8 bases matching TRBD1. Trimming cost V 6 bases and J 7 bases; bases outside gene matches: 5. The CDR3 spans 14 residues.

This chain connects TRBV7-8 to TRBJ2-2; 12 bases match TRBD2. Per germline, CDR1 SGHVS and CDR2 FQNEAQ. The trim removed 4 bases at V and 0 bases at J, leaving 0 bases unmatched. The CDR3 sequence is 16 residues long. CDR3 sequence: CASSSSGGANTGELFF. The CDR3 coding sequence is TGTGCCAGCAGCTCTAGCGGGGGGGCGAACACCGGGGAGCTGTTTTTT.

This rearrangement joins TRBV18 to TRBJ2-4; unclear D gene. Germline values: CDR1 KGHSH, CDR2 LQKENI. The V gene lost 2 bases and the J gene lost 3 bases, with 5 bases spanning the gap. The CDR3 sequence is 13 residues long. The CDR3 DNA reads TGTGCCAGCTCACCAGATAGCAAAAACATTCAGTACTTC. This translates into CASSPDSKNIQYF.

The V gene is TRBV2, the J gene TRBJ2-3, with TRBD2 identical over 10 bases. Germline values: CDR1 SNHLY, CDR2 FYNNEI. The CDR3 is 16 amino acids. V lost 2 bases to trimming and J lost 5 bases; unmatched junction nucleotides: 7. CDR3 nucleotide sequence: TGTGCCAGCAGTGAACTAGCGGGAGCGACGTTAGATACGCAGTATTTT. This translates into CASSELAGATLDTQYF.

The CDR3 here is CASRDRGAETQYF. The CDR3, as DNA: TGTGCCAGCAGGGACAGGGGGGCTGAGACCCAGTACTTC. V usage is TRBV5-4 and J usage is TRBJ2-5; 10 positions agree with TRBD1. Germline CDR1 SGHNT, CDR2 YYREEE (reference sequence). The CDR3 has 13 residues. Trimming cost V 5 bases and J 5 bases; bases outside gene matches: 3.

V gene TRBV19 combines with J gene TRBJ2-7; TRBD1 agrees at 7 bases. Germline CDR1 and CDR2: LNHDA and SQIVND (reference sequence). The CDR3 runs to 15 residues. J lost 1 base, V lost 6 bases, and 9 bases had no gene match. The CDR3 bases are TGTGCCAGTAGGGTCGGGACAGATACTTCCTACGAGCAGTACTTC. Residues: CASRVGTDTSYEQYF.

The genes are TRBV7-9 and TRBJ2-7; D is ambiguous. V lost 0 bases to trimming and J lost 3 bases, with 6 bases between them. Germline V gene lookup returns CDR1 SEHNR and CDR2 FQNEAQ (reference sequence). The CDR3 has 13 residues. The CDR3 here is CASSLAGRYEQYF. The CDR3, as DNA: TGTGCCAGCAGCTTAGCGGGCCGCTACGAGCAGTACTTC. Supplemented by reference TRBV7-9 and TRBJ2-7, the full variable domain reads DTGVSQNPRHKITKRGQNVTFRCDPISEHNRLYWYRQTLGQGPEFLTYFQNEAQLEKSRLLSDRFSAERPKGSFSTLEIQRTEQGDSAMYLCASSLAGRYEQYFGPGTRLTVT.